What follows is one TCR beta chain and its context. The record originates from a study of T cell changes during pregnancy in multiple sclerosis. Germline V CDR1 and CDR2: MDHEN, SYDVKM. There are 12 residues in the CDR3. V lost 6 bases to trimming and J lost 6 bases, with 9 bases between them. Profiling relied on immunoSEQ multiplex PCR, and the TCRdb table lists in-frame clones only, not all of them. The repertoire has tens of thousands of clones, around 96% of them found once; the top ten carry around 2.5%. Sample: CD8+ T cells from peripheral blood mononuclear cells, taken after pregnancy. The origin of this receptor is a female donor with multiple sclerosis, enrolled in a pregnancy study. The chain links TRBV28 to TRBJ2-1, with D possibly matching TRBD2 (6 bases). CDR3 in DNA: TGTGCCAGCAGGGGTAGCGGCAATGAGCAGTTCTTC. Its protein product is CASRGSGNEQFF.